Below are 15 T cell receptor beta chains sequenced from a single sample in a study of shared clonotypes between healthy human individuals. Profiling relied on immunoSEQ multiplex PCR, and the TCRdb table lists in-frame clones only, not all of them. The sample lists around 240,000 clones, under 80% occurring once. The sample consisted of memory CD4+ T cells sorted from blood. The subset here: CD45RA-negative fraction. The receptor set was obtained from a young man in good health.

This clone was picked up many times. This chain links TRBV29-1 with TRBJ2-2; D is undetermined. The V end was cut by 4 bases, the J end by 8 bases, with 11 bases between. The CDR3 loop spans 12 amino acids. Germline lookup yields CDR1 SQVTM and CDR2 ANQGSEA. The chain's CDR3 is CSVGGSGGELFF. In nucleotides, the CDR3 is TGCAGCGTTGGTGGGTCGGGTGGGGAGCTGTTTTTT.

This chain links TRBV5-4 with TRBJ2-5; D gene ambiguous. Between the trimmed V and J ends, which lost 1 base and 1 base, there was a span of 8 bases. Germline CDR1 and CDR2: SGHNT and YYREEE (reference sequence). This CDR3 is 14 amino acids long. CDR3 residues: CASSLKGFQETQYF. The CDR3 coding sequence is TGTGCCAGCAGCTTGAAAGGATTCCAAGAGACCCAGTACTTC.

The V and J genes are TRBV5-5 and TRBJ2-7; perhaps TRBD2 as D (6 bases). The CDR3 extends over 15 amino acids. V lost 3 bases and J 2 bases, leaving 15 bases between the germline ends. Germline CDR1 and CDR2: SGHKS and YYEKEE (reference sequence). CDR3 DNA sequence: TGTGCCAGCAGCTACGGGTATAGCGGAACCTACGAGCAGTACTTC. As protein: CASSYGYSGTYEQYF.

The chain is built from TRBV5-1 and TRBJ2-1; 8 bases fit TRBD2. Germline loops: CDR1 SGHRS, CDR2 YFSETQ. The CDR3 runs 15 residues. Trimming removed 2 bases from V and 7 bases from J; junction bases left unmatched: 8. CDR3 bases: TGCGCCAGCAGCTTTCGAGCGGGAGAAGGAAATGAGCAGTTCTTC. This codes for CASSFRAGEGNEQFF.

This clone was detected a few times. The CDR3 DNA follows: TGTGCCAGCAGCTCTGATCGGACTAGCGGGAAAAGTACGGATACGCAGTATTTT. This translates into CASSSDRTSGKSTDTQYF. The V gene is TRBV7-8, the J gene TRBJ2-3, with TRBD2 matching over 12 bases. Per germline, CDR1 SGHVS and CDR2 FQNEAQ. The CDR3 covers 18 residues. V trimming: 4 bases; J trimming: 6 bases; junction bases outside the gene matches: 14.

The genes are TRBV30 and TRBJ2-3; D might be TRBD1 (6 bases). The CDR3 is 15 amino acids. CDR1 is GTSNPN and CDR2 is SVGIG in the germline V gene (reference sequence). The V and J ends lost 4 bases and 1 base respectively, with 15 bases between them. The CDR3 DNA follows: TGTGCCTGGAAAGGAAGGACAGCACGCACAGATACGCAGTATTTT. This sequence encodes CAWKGRTARTDTQYF.

The chain is built from TRBV28 and TRBJ2-2; 9 bases line up with TRBD2. Trimming cost V 3 bases and J 3 bases; bases outside gene matches: 5. The germline V gene encodes CDR1 MDHEN and CDR2 SYDVKM. This CDR3 is 16 amino acids long. The CDR3 spells CASSFPSGTDTGELFF. CDR3 DNA: TGTGCCAGCAGTTTCCCTAGCGGGACAGACACCGGGGAGCTGTTTTTT.

This chain joins TRBV18 and TRBJ2-2; D call uncertain. Per germline, CDR1 KGHSH and CDR2 LQKENI. Trimming removed 3 bases at V and 8 bases at J, with 10 bases between. The CDR3 totals 13 residues. Here the CDR3 reads CASSPDLEGELFF. The CDR3 DNA is TGTGCCAGCTCACCTGACCTGGAGGGGGAGCTGTTTTTT.

The CDR3 region has the DNA TGTGCCAGCAGCCACGGTCGCGGGGAGCAGTTCTTC. This gives the protein CASSHGRGEQFF. This chain links TRBV6-5 with TRBJ2-1, with D possibly being TRBD2 (5 bases). CDR1 and CDR2 (germline): MNHEY, SVGAGI. The V and J ends lost 6 bases and 10 bases respectively, with 13 bases between them. The CDR3 covers 12 residues.

The chain carries TRBV27 and TRBJ2-5; 7 bases agree with TRBD1. The V segment lost 5 bases and the J segment 5 bases; nucleotides outside the gene matches: 2. The CDR3 loop spans 12 amino acids. CDR1 is MNHEY and CDR2 is SMNVEV in the germline V gene (reference sequence). DNA of the CDR3: TGTGCCAGCAGTGTGACAGGGGAGACCCAGTACTTC. Its translation: CASSVTGETQYF.

The chain carries TRBV2 and TRBJ2-3; 7 nucleotides align to TRBD2. CDR1 and CDR2 from the germline V gene are SNHLY and FYNNEI. This CDR3 region has 15 residues. V shed 6 bases and J 0 bases; nucleotides not matched to a gene: 6. CDR3 in amino acids: CASRASGTSTDTQYF. The CDR3 DNA follows: TGTGCCAGCAGGGCTAGCGGCACCAGCACAGATACGCAGTATTTT.

The chain carries TRBV5-5 and TRBJ2-1; 13 bases are shared with TRBD2. The CDR3 is 16 residues long. With V trimmed by 3 bases and J by 8 bases, 8 bases remained unmatched. Germline V lookup: CDR1 SGHKS, CDR2 YYEKEE (reference sequence). In DNA form, the CDR3 reads TGTGCCAGCAGCTGGGGGTGGACTAGCGGGAGTGATGAGCAGTTCTTC. Translation gives CASSWGWTSGSDEQFF.

This clone was counted a few times. This sequence joins TRBV7-6 and TRBJ1-5, with D maybe TRBD1 (6 bases). The CDR3 runs to 17 residues. The germline CDR1 and CDR2 sequences are SGHVS and FNYEAQ. Trimming stripped 8 bases from V and 0 bases from J, with 20 bases between. The DNA for the CDR3 is TGTGCCAGCCGAAGTCCAGGGAGGGGGTATAGCAATCAGCCCCAGCATTTT. Amino acids: CASRSPGRGYSNQPQHF.

This clone was counted a few times. The chain is built from TRBV6-5 and TRBJ1-3, with TRBD1 matching over 7 bases. With 3 bases clipped from V and 4 bases from J, the junction kept 3 bases outside the gene matches. The CDR3 is 14 residues long. Per germline, CDR1 MNHEY and CDR2 SVGAGI. CDR3 region: CASSYGTAGNTIYF. The CDR3 nucleotides read TGTGCCAGCAGTTATGGGACAGCCGGAAACACCATATATTTT.

The V call is TRBV6-6, the J call TRBJ2-7, with D tentatively TRBD2 (6 bases). Trimming took off 5 bases at V and 4 bases at J, with 9 bases between the two ends. The CDR3 length is 12 residues. Germline V gives CDR1 MNHNY, CDR2 SVGAGI (reference sequence). CDR3 sequence reads: CASSQAGYEQYF. CDR3 DNA sequence: TGTGCCAGCAGTCAGGCGGGGTACGAGCAGTACTTC.